One sample yielded the 4 T cell receptor beta chains listed below, sequenced in a study of blood T cell repertoires in COVID-19. Sequencing used immunoSEQ multiplex PCR; TCRdb keeps in-frame clones, though not all of them. The sample has some 14,000 clones; roughly 75% are singletons. The material sequenced was peripheral blood. These receptors came from a boy younger than 10 with active or convalescent COVID-19.

V and J are TRBV7-9 and TRBJ2-7; maybe TRBD2 (5 bases). The germline V gene encodes CDR1 SEHNR and CDR2 FQNEAQ (reference sequence). The V end was cut by 3 bases, the J end by 4 bases, with 7 bases between. This CDR3 region has 12 residues. CDR3 in DNA: TGTGCCAGCAGCTTCTCGGGGTACGAGCAGTACTTC. Amino acid sequence: CASSFSGYEQYF.

This clone is categorized as medium-sized. The chain couples TRBV28 to TRBJ2-7; maybe TRBD1 (6 bases). CDR3 size: 15 residues. Between the trimmed V and J ends, which lost 5 bases and 2 bases, there was a span of 16 bases. Germline V gene lookup returns CDR1 MDHEN and CDR2 SYDVKM. CDR3 sequence (DNA): TGTGCCAGCAGTCCACTTCCGACAGGTCCCTACGAGCAGTACTTC. Its translation: CASSPLPTGPYEQYF.

V gene TRBV2 combines with J gene TRBJ2-2, with D possibly being TRBD1 (5 bases). V lost 6 bases and J lost 2, with 13 bases in between. The germline CDR1 and CDR2 sequences are SNHLY and FYNNEI. The CDR3 contains 15 residues. CDR3 sequence (DNA): TGTGCCAGCAGGTTCACCGGACATAACACCGGGGAGCTGTTTTTT. It encodes CASRFTGHNTGELFF. Using reference TRBV2 and TRBJ2-2 for the parts outside the CDR3, the full variable domain is EPEVTQTPSHQVTQMGQEVILRCVPISNHLYFYWYRQILGQKVEFLVSFYNNEISEKSEIFDDQFSVERPDGSNFTLKIRSTKLEDSAMYFCASRFTGHNTGELFFGEGSRLTVL.

The genes are TRBV15 and TRBJ1-4; no reliable D call. Trimming cost V 8 bases and J 8 bases, with 15 bases left between them. This CDR3 is 13 amino acids long. Looked up from germline, CDR1 is LNHNV and CDR2 is YYDKDF (reference sequence). This CDR3 is CATSSWVGEKLFF. The CDR3 nucleotides are TGTGCCACCTCCTCGTGGGTCGGGGAAAAACTGTTTTTT.